Following are 17 T cell receptor beta chains from one sample sequenced in a study of CD8 T cells in Susac syndrome. A quantity of about 0.5 to 1 ug RNA underwent reverse transcription using random hexamers. TCRdb used MiXCR to reprocess the immunoSEQ multiplex PCR reads, holding one entry per CDR3 protein. The table lists tens of thousands of distinct CDR3 sequences, roughly nine tenths of them singletons. The sample was CD8+ T cells from PBMCs. The receptors were sampled from a human donor with multiple sclerosis.

The chain combines TRBV5-1 with TRBJ1-1; 12 bases are a match to TRBD1. The CDR3 loop spans 15 amino acids. Germline-derived CDR1 and CDR2 are SGHRS and YFSETQ. The ends lost 3 bases at V and 3 bases at J; junction bases unmatched: 3. The chain's CDR3 is CASSSGQGADTEAFF. For the CDR3, the DNA is TGCGCCAGCAGCTCGGGACAGGGGGCCGACACTGAAGCTTTCTTT.

This chain connects TRBV7-8 to TRBJ1-1, with D maybe TRBD1 (5 bases). CDR3 length: 15 residues. CDR1 SGHVS and CDR2 FQNEAQ come from the germline V gene. Trimming removed 5 bases at V and 6 bases at J, with 19 bases between. The CDR3 spells CASSHPEGRYAEAFF. CDR3 DNA sequence: TGTGCCAGCAGCCACCCGGAGGGGCGTTACGCTGAAGCTTTCTTT.

The chain carries TRBV2 and TRBJ1-2, with D perhaps matching TRBD1 (5 bases). V was cut by 3 bases and J by 4 bases, with 15 bases left in between. This CDR3 comprises 15 residues. CDR1 is SNHLY, CDR2 FYNNEI, per germline. The CDR3 sequence is CASSDLLGLTYGYTF. CDR3 sequence (DNA): TGTGCCAGCAGTGATTTGCTGGGACTGACCTATGGCTACACCTTC.

The J gene is TRBJ2-1, the V gene TRBV10-3; 9 bases agree with TRBD2. V shed 2 bases, J shed 3 bases, and the junction held 11 bases outside the gene matches. This CDR3 has 18 amino acids. Germline V gives CDR1 ENHRY, CDR2 SYGVKD. The CDR3 DNA reads as TGTGCCATCAGTGAGCCCTATTTGACTAGCGGAAACTACAATGAGCAGTTCTTC. Protein: CAISEPYLTSGNYNEQFF.

This clonotype came up once. This rearrangement joins TRBV9 to TRBJ2-3; tentative D call: TRBD1 (6 bases). This CDR3 contains 16 residues. Germline V gene sequence: CDR1 SGDLS, CDR2 YYNGEE. V lost 3 bases to trimming and J lost 5 bases, with 19 bases between them. The CDR3 sequence is CASSAPQRGGKDTQYF. In nucleotides, the CDR3 is TGTGCCAGCAGCGCCCCTCAAAGAGGGGGTAAAGATACGCAGTATTTT. The complete variable domain, with remaining parts taken from reference TRBV9 and TRBJ2-3, reads DSGVTQTPKHLITATGQRVTLRCSPRSGDLSVYWYQQSLDQGLQFLIQYYNGEERAKGNILERFSAQQFPDLHSELNLSSLELGDSALYFCASSAPQRGGKDTQYFGPGTRLTVL.

The chain links TRBV20-1 to TRBJ2-7, with 8 bases that match TRBD1. The junction had 2 bases not matched to a gene; V was cut back by 1 base and J by 0 bases. CDR1 DFQATT and CDR2 SNEGSKA come from the germline V gene (reference sequence). There are 14 residues in the CDR3. The CDR3 DNA follows: TGCAGTGCTAGAGGGGACAGGAGCTCCTACGAGCAGTACTTC. Encoded protein: CSARGDRSSYEQYF.

The chain links TRBV5-1 to TRBJ2-3, with 12 bases aligning to TRBD1. The junction had 11 bases not matched to a gene; V was cut back by 7 bases and J by 8 bases. Per germline, CDR1 SGHRS and CDR2 YFSETQ. The CDR3 consists of 15 residues. This CDR3 reads CASPPPGQGASTQYF. The DNA for the CDR3 is TGCGCCAGCCCCCCACCGGGACAGGGGGCTAGTACGCAGTATTTT.

The J gene is TRBJ2-1, the V gene TRBV27; D unresolved. Trimming removed 5 bases from V and 6 bases from J, with 8 bases in between. The CDR3 spans 12 residues. CDR1 and CDR2 from the germline V gene are MNHEY and SMNVEV (reference sequence). The CDR3: CASSPSINEQFF. CDR3 nucleotides: TGTGCCAGCAGTCCATCTATCAATGAGCAGTTCTTC.

The rearrangement uses TRBV11-2 and TRBJ1-1, with a weak D call TRBD1 (6 bases). Deletions cut 4 bases from V and 0 bases from J, with 18 bases between. The CDR3 loop spans 17 amino acids. CDR1 and CDR2 (germline): SGHAT, FQNNGV. The CDR3 coding sequence is TGTGCCAGCAGCTCTCCCGTGAGGGGGTACATGAACACTGAAGCTTTCTTT. As protein: CASSSPVRGYMNTEAFF.

The rearrangement joins TRBV28 to TRBJ1-2; 7 nucleotides line up with TRBD1. Germline V gene data show CDR1 as MDHEN and CDR2 as SYDVKM. The V gene end was trimmed by 7 bases and the J gene end by 7 bases; junction bases not matched to a gene: 12. The CDR3 covers 14 residues. CDR3 nucleotide sequence: TGTGCCAGCAATCCGGGGACAGAGTTTTTTGGCTACACCTTC. It is translated as CASNPGTEFFGYTF.

The chain recombines TRBV2 with TRBJ1-6, with 9 bases matching TRBD1. CDR1 is SNHLY and CDR2 is FYNNEI in the germline V gene. The CDR3 consists of 15 residues. The V and J ends lost 4 bases and 8 bases, in that order; junction bases with no gene match: 6. CDR3: CASSAWDREDSPLHF. CDR3 DNA sequence: TGTGCCAGCAGTGCCTGGGACAGGGAGGATTCACCCCTCCACTTT.

The chain combines TRBV7-3 with TRBJ2-2; TRBD2 agrees at 9 bases. The germline V gene encodes CDR1 SGHTA and CDR2 FQGTGA. The V segment lost 8 bases and the J segment 2 bases; nucleotides outside the gene matches: 6. The CDR3 totals 15 residues. For the CDR3, the DNA is TGTGCCAGCGGTCTAGCGGGAACCAACACCGGGGAGCTGTTTTTT. This codes for CASGLAGTNTGELFF. Full variable domain (remainder filled in from reference TRBV7-3 and TRBJ2-2): GAGVSQTPSNKVTEKGKYVELRCDPISGHTALYWYRQSLGQGPEFLIYFQGTGAADDSGLPNDRFFAVRPEGSVSTLKIQRTERGDSAVYLCASGLAGTNTGELFFGEGSRLTVL.

The rearrangement uses TRBV9 and TRBJ2-2; TRBD2 agrees at 8 bases. This CDR3 comprises 14 residues. The germline V gene has CDR1 SGDLS and CDR2 YYNGEE. J gave up 9 bases and V 3 bases, and 7 bases lay outside the gene matches. The CDR3, as DNA: TGTGCCAGCAGCGCGGGACTAGAGTCCTGGGAGCTGTTTTTT. This translates into CASSAGLESWELFF.

The chain joins TRBV7-9 to TRBJ2-5; 9 positions agree with TRBD1. Germline loops: CDR1 SEHNR, CDR2 FQNEAQ (reference sequence). The CDR3 length is 16 residues. Trimming removed 4 bases from V and 5 bases from J; junction bases left unmatched: 11. CDR3 sequence reads: CASSSPPDRGGETQYF. CDR3 bases: TGTGCCAGCAGCTCCCCTCCTGACAGGGGGGGGGAGACCCAGTACTTC.

The rearrangement links TRBV11-2 to TRBJ2-7, with 7 bases fitting TRBD1. Per the germline V gene, CDR1 is SGHAT and CDR2 is FQNNGV. The CDR3 extends over 14 amino acids. V dropped 3 bases and J dropped 2; count of bases not matched to a gene: 4. CDR3 DNA: TGTGCCAGCAGCTTCGACAGGGCTGCCTACGAGCAGTACTTC. Protein product: CASSFDRAAYEQYF.

The V gene is TRBV12-3 or TRBV12-4, the J gene TRBJ1-3; D unclear. CDR3 length equals 14 residues. With 10 bases removed from V and 0 bases from J, the gap between germline ends came to 13 bases. DNA of the CDR3: TGTGCCACCTTACATGCCCTCTCTGGAAACACCATATATTTT. Translation: CATLHALSGNTIYF.

The CDR3 region has the DNA TGTGCCAGCAGCATGGGGGCCGGTGAGCAGTTCTTC. This sequence encodes CASSMGAGEQFF. This chain connects TRBV7-6 to TRBJ2-1, with D tentatively TRBD1 (6 bases). There are 12 residues in the CDR3. The germline V gene has CDR1 SGHVS and CDR2 FNYEAQ. Trimming took off 5 bases at V and 9 bases at J, with 11 bases between the two ends.